These 9 T cell receptor beta chains were all obtained from the same sample, sequenced in a study of blood T cell repertoires in COVID-19. Libraries were prepared by immunoSEQ multiplex PCR; TCRdb keeps only in-frame clonotypes and omits some of them. There are 200,000 to 250,000 clones in the sample; 92% occur only once, and 0.7% to 0.85% lies in the top ten. Specimen: peripheral blood. The source is a man between 60 and 70 years old with COVID-19, enrolled during active disease.

The rearrangement joins TRBV9 to TRBJ2-7; the match to TRBD2 covers 9 bases. CDR1 and CDR2 (germline): SGDLS, YYNGEE. This CDR3 has 15 residues. The V and J ends lost 0 bases and 2 bases, in that order; junction bases with no gene match: 3. DNA for the CDR3: TGTGCCAGCAGCGTAGATAGCGGGAGTACCTACGAGCAGTACTTC. It is translated as CASSVDSGSTYEQYF.

This sequence joins TRBV6-1 and TRBJ1-2; D uncertain. In germline, CDR1 is MNHNS, CDR2 SASEGT. V was cut by 1 base and J by 7 bases, with 7 bases left in between. This CDR3 region has 12 residues. The CDR3 sequence: CASSEGSPGYTF. CDR3 sequence (DNA): TGTGCCAGCAGTGAAGGCAGTCCTGGCTACACCTTC.

This clone was recorded only once. CDR3 sequence: CAWSVGGSGDTEAFF. The CDR3 DNA reads as TGTGCCTGGAGTGTTGGGGGATCGGGGGACACTGAAGCTTTCTTT. The V gene is TRBV30, the J gene TRBJ1-1, with a possible D match to TRBD1 (5 bases). CDR1 is GTSNPN, CDR2 SVGIG, per germline (reference sequence). The CDR3 has 15 amino acids. V lost 0 bases, J lost 3 bases, and 14 bases lay in between.

This clone was seen a few times. This chain links TRBV28 with TRBJ1-1; 11 positions agree with TRBD1. After removal of 2 bases from V and 0 bases from J, the junction contained 17 bases not matched to a gene. This CDR3 spans 21 amino acids. Germline V gene data show CDR1 as MDHEN and CDR2 as SYDVKM. CDR3 bases: TGTGCCAGCAGTTTAGGGGGCTACTTTGGACAGGGGGCTAGCATGAACACTGAAGCTTTCTTT. It specifies CASSLGGYFGQGASMNTEAFF. Full variable domain (missing parts from reference TRBV28 and TRBJ1-1): DVKVTQSSRYLVKRTGEKVFLECVQDMDHENMFWYRQDPGLGLRLIYFSYDVKMKEKGDIPEGYSVSREKKERFSLILESASTNQTSMYLCASSLGGYFGQGASMNTEAFFGQGTRLTVV.

The rearrangement joins TRBV19 to TRBJ1-4; 10 nucleotides match TRBD1. The CDR3 sequence is 15 residues long. Germline assignment: CDR1 LNHDA and CDR2 SQIVND (reference sequence). The junction had 11 bases not matched to a gene; V was cut back by 8 bases and J by 8 bases. The CDR3 is CASRDRGLLQEKLFF. Here the CDR3 DNA reads TGTGCCAGTCGGGACAGGGGTCTTCTCCAGGAAAAACTGTTTTTT.

The V call is TRBV5-1, the J call TRBJ2-7; D possibly corresponds to TRBD2 (6 bases). Looked up from germline, CDR1 is SGHRS and CDR2 is YFSETQ. V lost 0 bases, J lost 8 bases, and 15 bases lay in between. This CDR3 spans 14 amino acids. CDR3: CASSLDTSSVQQYF. The DNA of the CDR3 is TGCGCCAGCAGCTTGGATACTAGCAGCGTCCAGCAGTACTTC.

The chain uses TRBV29-1 and TRBJ2-1, with D unclear. V gave up 7 bases and J gave up 0 bases, with 7 bases separating them. The CDR3 loop spans 12 amino acids. CDR1 and CDR2 from the germline V gene are SQVTM and ANQGSEA. The CDR3: CSGRYSYNEQFF. DNA for the CDR3: TGCAGCGGGCGGTACTCCTACAATGAGCAGTTCTTC.

This chain uses TRBV24-1 with TRBJ2-7; D unresolved. The germline CDR1 and CDR2 sequences are KGHDR and SFDVKD. This CDR3 spans 13 amino acids. Trimming stripped 5 bases from V and 1 base from J, with 8 bases between. Written as DNA, the CDR3 is TGTGCCACCAGTGTTCCGGGTTCCTACGAGCAGTACTTC. This codes for CATSVPGSYEQYF.

The chain couples TRBV29-1 to TRBJ2-1, with D possibly matching TRBD2 (5 bases). V lost 6 bases and J lost 2, with 17 bases in between. This CDR3 spans 15 amino acids. Germline loops: CDR1 SQVTM, CDR2 ANQGSEA. DNA of the CDR3: TGCAGCGTCACTACCCGAAAAGCGGCCTACAATGAGCAGTTCTTC. This encodes CSVTTRKAAYNEQFF.